The 17 T cell receptor beta chains presented below share a single source sample, sequenced in a study of T-cell memory formation after mild COVID-19. TCRdb processed the 5' RACE reads anew with MiXCR; each CDR3 protein has one entry. This sample has over 30,000 distinct CDR3 sequences, with roughly 10% found just once. Sequencing was done on a sample of PBMCs or a T cell subset sorted from them (not recorded which). The receptors here all came from a man aged 18-30 years who had mild COVID-19 (a few samples of this study predate the infection). Cell type and time point are not known.

The rearrangement uses TRBV5-4 and TRBJ2-1, with D unclear. Germline CDR1 SGHNT, CDR2 YYREEE (reference sequence). This CDR3 is built from 15 residues. Trimming cost V 0 bases and J 0 bases, with 7 bases left between them. The CDR3 sequence is CASSLGRISYNEQFF. The CDR3 DNA is TGTGCCAGCAGCTTGGGGCGAATCTCCTACAATGAGCAGTTCTTC. Filled out from reference TRBV5-4 and TRBJ2-1, the complete variable domain reads ETGVTQSPTHLIKTRGQQVTLRCSSQSGHNTVSWYQQALGQGPQFIFQYYREEENGRGNFPPRFSGLQFPNYSSELNVNALELDDSALYLCASSLGRISYNEQFFGPGTRLTVL.

V is TRBV5-1 and J is TRBJ1-3, with D perhaps matching TRBD1 (6 bases). The CDR3 spans 13 residues. V lost 3 bases and J lost 6, with 10 bases in between. Germline CDR1 reads SGHRS; CDR2 reads YFSETQ. CDR3 nucleotides: TGCGCCAGCAGCTGGACGGGGGCAAACACCATATATTTT. This gives the protein CASSWTGANTIYF.

This clonotype was counted at least ten times. The rearrangement joins TRBV12-3 or TRBV12-4 to TRBJ2-1; D possibly corresponds to TRBD2 (7 bases). The V gene lost 1 base and the J gene lost 0 bases, with 22 bases spanning the gap. This CDR3 is 20 amino acids long. CDR3 DNA: TGTGCCAGCAGTTTAGGGTTTGGGGGGGCCGACTCCCTCTCCTACAATGAGCAGTTCTTC. Translation: CASSLGFGGADSLSYNEQFF.

This clonotype came up many times. The V and J genes are TRBV30 and TRBJ2-3; D possibly corresponds to TRBD2 (6 bases). V lost 4 bases and J 4 bases, leaving 6 bases between the germline ends. The CDR3 runs to 11 residues. CDR1 is GTSNPN and CDR2 is SVGIG in the germline V gene (reference sequence). In nucleotides, the CDR3 is TGTGCCTGGACTAGCGCAGATACGCAGTATTTT. This encodes CAWTSADTQYF.

This clonotype has only a few counts. The V call is TRBV12-3 or TRBV12-4, the J call TRBJ1-1, with TRBD1 identical over 7 bases. The CDR3 is 14 residues long. The V gene end was trimmed by 5 bases and the J gene end by 5 bases; junction bases not matched to a gene: 8. CDR3 sequence: CASSRGEGATEAFF. Here the CDR3 DNA reads TGTGCCAGCAGTCGGGGGGAGGGGGCGACTGAAGCTTTCTTT.

This clonotype was counted ten times or more. J is TRBJ2-7 and V is TRBV27; TRBD2 is a possible D gene (6 bases). Germline V gene lookup returns CDR1 MNHEY and CDR2 SMNVEV (reference sequence). The CDR3 length is 16 residues. CDR3 in amino acids: CASQGLRRGGNNEQYF. The DNA of the CDR3 is TGTGCTTCTCAGGGCCTCCGGCGGGGTGGCAACAACGAGCAGTACTTC.

This clonotype came up many times. This chain connects TRBV4-1 to TRBJ2-2, with 16 bases fitting TRBD2. The CDR3 is 16 amino acids. Per the germline V gene, CDR1 is MGHRA and CDR2 is YSYEKL. Losses at the gene ends were 8 bases for V and 6 bases for J; bases not matched to a gene: 6. The CDR3 sequence is CASRGLAGGLAGELFF. DNA for the CDR3: TGCGCCAGCCGGGGACTAGCGGGGGGGCTGGCCGGGGAGCTGTTTTTT.

The genes are TRBV2 and TRBJ2-7; D gene ambiguous. This CDR3 is built from 11 residues. Germline assignment: CDR1 SNHLY and CDR2 FYNNEI. Trimming left V 7 bases short and J 4 bases short, with 8 bases between. The CDR3 protein is CASTPGYEQYF. The CDR3 bases are TGTGCCAGCACTCCAGGTTACGAGCAGTACTTC.

This clonotype was counted ten times or more. V gene TRBV11-2 combines with J gene TRBJ2-1; the D call may be TRBD1 or TRBD2 (5 bases each). The CDR3 has 14 amino acids. The germline V and J ends were trimmed by 5 bases and 10 bases, with 18 bases remaining between them. CDR1 is SGHAT, CDR2 FQNNGV, per germline. The CDR3 sequence: CASSEGLQGNEQFF. The CDR3 DNA sequence: TGTGCCAGCAGCGAGGGCCTCCAGGGCAACGAGCAGTTCTTC.

This chain connects TRBV2 to TRBJ1-5; 7 positions agree with TRBD1. Germline lookup yields CDR1 SNHLY and CDR2 FYNNEI. The length of the CDR3 is 14 residues. The trim removed 6 bases at V and 2 bases at J, leaving 4 bases unmatched. CDR3 residues: CASRSRGGNQPQHF. Written as DNA, the CDR3 is TGTGCCAGCAGAAGCAGGGGGGGCAATCAGCCCCAGCATTTT.

This clonotype was counted at least ten times. The rearrangement joins TRBV29-1 to TRBJ1-2; D remains ambiguous. The CDR3 spans 9 residues. V gave up 4 bases and J gave up 5 bases, with 2 bases separating them. The germline CDR1 and CDR2 sequences are SQVTM and ANQGSEA. For the CDR3, the DNA is TGCAGCGTTGCGTATGGCTACACCTTC. Protein: CSVAYGYTF.

This clonotype was picked up many times. This chain uses TRBV6-6 with TRBJ2-7; D may correspond to TRBD1 or TRBD2 (5 bases each). CDR1 and CDR2 from the germline V gene are MNHNY and SVGAGI (reference sequence). V dropped 8 bases and J dropped 3 bases, with 11 bases sitting between them. The CDR3 consists of 12 residues. CDR3 in amino acids: CASEGPYYEQYV. CDR3 DNA sequence: TGTGCCAGCGAGGGGCCGTACTACGAGCAGTACGTC.

This clonotype was found many times. The chain uses TRBV4-3 and TRBJ1-1, with D possibly matching TRBD1 (6 bases). CDR3 length equals 15 residues. V was shortened by 2 bases and J by 4 bases, with 14 bases between the two germline ends. CDR1 LGHNA and CDR2 YSLEER come from the germline V gene. DNA for the CDR3: TGCGCCAGCAGCCAAAATCCCCAGGGGATCACTGAAGCTTTCTTT. This encodes CASSQNPQGITEAFF.

This clonotype was recorded many times. V and J are TRBV9 and TRBJ2-2; the match to TRBD2 covers 7 bases. Germline values: CDR1 SGDLS, CDR2 YYNGEE. The CDR3 runs 16 residues. The V and J ends lost 3 bases and 1 base, in that order; junction bases with no gene match: 6. The CDR3: CASSAHSGRNTGELFF. The CDR3, as DNA: TGTGCCAGCAGCGCTCATAGCGGGCGGAACACCGGGGAGCTGTTTTTT.

This sequence joins TRBV27 and TRBJ1-1, with D uncertain. The CDR3 totals 13 residues. Germline CDR1 and CDR2: MNHEY and SMNVEV (reference sequence). Between the trimmed V and J ends, which lost 5 bases and 1 base, there was a span of 8 bases. The CDR3 DNA follows: TGTGCCAGCAGTACCGGGAAGAACACTGAAGCTTTCTTT. This gives the protein CASSTGKNTEAFF.

This clonotype was seen only once. This chain's CDR3 is CASSLVRDREYNEQFF. In DNA, the CDR3 is TGTGCCAGCAGCTTAGTCCGGGACAGGGAGTACAATGAGCAGTTCTTC. This chain uses TRBV11-3 with TRBJ2-1; 9 positions match TRBD1. V lost 1 base to trimming and J lost 4 bases; unmatched junction nucleotides: 5. This CDR3 is 16 amino acids long. Germline V gene lookup returns CDR1 SGHNT and CDR2 YENEEA.

This clonotype was counted ten times or more. The chain combines TRBV10-3 with TRBJ2-2; TRBD1 is a possible D gene (6 bases). Germline V CDR1 and CDR2: ENHRY, SYGVKD. The CDR3 covers 14 residues. Trimming pared 6 bases from V and 0 bases from J, leaving 8 bases between. Here the CDR3 DNA reads TGTGCCATCAGGGACAGCGCGAACACCGGGGAGCTGTTTTTT. Protein product: CAIRDSANTGELFF.